This T cell receptor (beta chain) was found in a study of cytomegalovirus exposure and HLA in healthy donors. Study-wide context: In a previous analysis, approximately 110 million unique TCR beta sequences were found from 150 million to 200 million T cells.

Points from the study as a whole: A later analysis reported that several of the most significant clusters appeared to be linked to common viral pathogens, among them Epstein-Barr virus. Presence/absence analyses supposed approximately even sequencing depth among donors. With later analysis, a missense DCLRE1C variant became linked to TCR beta V- and J-gene trimming.

A remark on this clone: Antigen specificity is unknown.

Trimming removed 6 bases at V and 0 bases at J, with 12 bases between. This CDR3 contains 16 residues. Germline values: CDR1 SNHLY, CDR2 FYNNEI. It was with 60 Vbeta and 13 Jbeta primers that the PCR ran. The method was immunoSEQ multiplex PCR; TCRdb's version includes in-frame clones alone and lacks a portion of them. The sample has 75,000 to 100,000 clones; 60% to 80% are singletons. The receptor comes from a man aged 35 to 55 in good health and CMV-seronegative. The specimen sequenced was PBMCs. The chain combines TRBV2 with TRBJ1-6, with D unresolved. The CDR3 coding sequence is TGTGCCAGCAGCCCCGCCGCAGGCTCCTATAATTCACCCCTCCACTTT. Translation gives CASSPAAGSYNSPLHF. Full variable domain (outside the CDR3, taken from reference TRBV2 and TRBJ1-6): EPEVTQTPSHQVTQMGQEVILRCVPISNHLYFYWYRQILGQKVEFLVSFYNNEISEKSEIFDDQFSVERPDGSNFTLKIRSTKLEDSAMYFCASSPAAGSYNSPLHFGNGTRLTVT.